Following are 29 T cell receptor beta chains from one sample sequenced in a study of T cell responses to AZD1222 COVID-19 vaccine listed by TCRdb under 2021. The method was the immunoSEQ multiplex PCR assay. Sourced from immuneACCESS, this table was stored by TCRdb with only in-frame sequences that have V and J called. A share of the clones is absent; for the studies checked, an unresolved V gene accounts for under half, and the remainder has no known explanation. The sample records around 150,000 clones, around nine tenths of which are singletons. The top ten hold more than 3% of the sample. Explained via the paper, the time point label denotes: about 28 days (+/-7) after the second vaccine dose. The sequencing used peripheral blood, collected 28 days after the second AZD1222 dose. The receptors were sampled from an adult who received the AZD1222 COVID-19 vaccine.

The chain uses TRBV20-1 and TRBJ2-3; D unclear. Germline-derived CDR1 and CDR2 are DFQATT and SNEGSKA (reference sequence). The V end was cut by 3 bases, the J end by 0 bases, with 4 bases between. The CDR3 has 12 amino acids. The CDR3 sequence: CSASDSTDTQYF. CDR3 sequence (DNA): TGCAGTGCTAGTGACAGCACAGATACGCAGTATTTT.

V usage is TRBV19 and J usage is TRBJ1-1; maybe TRBD1 (6 bases). Germline CDR1 and CDR2: LNHDA and SQIVND (reference sequence). The CDR3 covers 13 residues. Between the trimmed V and J ends, which lost 7 bases and 0 bases, there was a span of 9 bases. The CDR3 is CASNQGMNTEAFF. CDR3 DNA: TGTGCCAGTAATCAGGGGATGAACACTGAAGCTTTCTTT.

J is TRBJ2-3 and V is TRBV18; D gene uncertain. The germline V gene encodes CDR1 KGHSH and CDR2 LQKENI. Trimming removed 3 bases from V and 0 bases from J, with 4 bases in between. The CDR3 runs to 13 residues. Written as DNA, the CDR3 is TGTGCCAGCTCACCGGCTAGCACAGATACGCAGTATTTT. This translates into CASSPASTDTQYF.

CDR3 bases: TGCGCCAGCAGCCCCTCTAGCGTGACCTACAATGAGCAGTTCTTC. Its translation is CASSPSSVTYNEQFF. The gene calls are TRBV5-1 and TRBJ2-1, with D possibly being TRBD2 (6 bases). The length of the CDR3 is 15 residues. Trimming pared 4 bases from V and 2 bases from J, leaving 13 bases between. CDR1 and CDR2 from the germline V gene are SGHRS and YFSETQ.

The rearrangement joins TRBV10-3 to TRBJ2-3; D gene uncertain. The CDR3 sequence is 13 residues long. CDR1 ENHRY and CDR2 SYGVKD come from the germline V gene. V lost 4 bases and J lost 0, with 5 bases in between. CDR3 sequence: CAISVGSTDTQYF. The DNA for the CDR3 is TGTGCCATCAGTGTCGGGAGCACAGATACGCAGTATTTT.

V gene TRBV3-1 (or the pseudogene TRBV3-2) combines with J gene TRBJ1-3, with no clear D. V was pared by 0 bases and J by 4 bases, with 13 bases between. The germline CDR1 and CDR2 sequences are LGHDT and YNNKEL (reference sequence). This CDR3 is 16 amino acids long. This chain's CDR3 is CASSQDLGGIGNTIYF. DNA of the CDR3: TGTGCCAGCAGCCAAGATCTCGGAGGAATAGGAAACACCATATATTTT.

V usage is TRBV11-2 and J usage is TRBJ2-5; TRBD1 or TRBD2 may be the D gene (5 bases each). CDR3 length: 15 amino acids. The V end lost 3 bases, the J end lost 4 bases, and 15 bases lay between the germline ends. CDR1 SGHAT and CDR2 FQNNGV come from the germline V gene. Here the CDR3 reads CASSFGLWGTETQYF. CDR3 coding DNA: TGTGCCAGCAGCTTTGGACTGTGGGGGACAGAGACCCAGTACTTC.

The rearrangement joins TRBV3-1 (or the pseudogene TRBV3-2) to TRBJ2-3, with 9 bases identical to TRBD1. The germline V gene encodes CDR1 LGHDT and CDR2 YNNKEL (reference sequence). The ends lost 7 bases at V and 1 base at J; junction bases unmatched: 3. This CDR3 region has 14 residues. The CDR3 spells CASTRDRGTDTQYF. Written as DNA, the CDR3 is TGTGCCAGCACCCGGGACAGGGGCACAGATACGCAGTATTTT.

V gene TRBV7-2 combines with J gene TRBJ2-2, with D possibly matching TRBD1 (6 bases). The germline gives CDR1 SGHTA, CDR2 FQGNSA. This CDR3 has 16 amino acids. Trimming took 1 base from V and 4 from J, leaving 13 bases between them. CDR3 residues: CASSLGGQGGTGELFF. As DNA, the CDR3 is TGTGCCAGCAGCTTAGGGGGGCAGGGTGGCACCGGGGAGCTGTTTTTT.

This clone was picked up one time. V is TRBV15 and J is TRBJ2-3; D may be TRBD1 (5 bases). With 3 bases removed from V and 0 bases from J, the gap between germline ends came to 10 bases. The CDR3 length is 15 residues. Looked up from germline, CDR1 is LNHNV and CDR2 is YYDKDF (reference sequence). CDR3 sequence reads: CATSRGQTSTDTQYF. DNA for the CDR3: TGTGCCACCAGCAGGGGGCAGACTAGCACAGATACGCAGTATTTT. The whole variable domain, filled in from reference TRBV15 and TRBJ2-3, reads DAMVIQNPRYQVTQFGKPVTLSCSQTLNHNVMYWYQQKSSQAPKLLFHYYDKDFNNEADTPDNFQSRRPNTSFCFLDIRSPGLGDTAMYLCATSRGQTSTDTQYFGPGTRLTVL.

J is TRBJ1-2 and V is TRBV18; the match to TRBD1 covers 9 bases. The V gene end was trimmed by 2 bases and the J gene end by 4 bases; junction bases not matched to a gene: 5. Germline V gene data show CDR1 as KGHSH and CDR2 as LQKENI. There are 15 residues in the CDR3. CDR3 nucleotide sequence: TGTGCCAGCTCACCAAGACAGGGGGGTAGCTATGGCTACACCTTC. It is translated as CASSPRQGGSYGYTF.

The chain couples TRBV2 to TRBJ2-5, with 7 bases that match TRBD2. There are 14 residues in the CDR3. V lost 8 bases to trimming and J lost 5 bases; unmatched junction nucleotides: 11. CDR1 SNHLY and CDR2 FYNNEI come from the germline V gene. Here the CDR3 DNA reads TGTGCCAGCCCTGGCCGGCTTAGCGGGGAGACCCAGTACTTC. Translated, it gives CASPGRLSGETQYF. Drawing the rest from reference TRBV2 and TRBJ2-5, the complete variable domain is EPEVTQTPSHQVTQMGQEVILRCVPISNHLYFYWYRQILGQKVEFLVSFYNNEISEKSEIFDDQFSVERPDGSNFTLKIRSTKLEDSAMYFCASPGRLSGETQYFGPGTRLLVL.

CDR3 sequence reads: CASSLMQGTTDTQYF. In DNA, the CDR3 is TGTGCCAGCAGCTTAATGCAGGGGACCACAGATACGCAGTATTTT. This rearrangement joins TRBV11-2 to TRBJ2-3; a weak D match, TRBD1 (6 bases). The germline V gene has CDR1 SGHAT and CDR2 FQNNGV. This CDR3 comprises 15 residues. Trimming removed 2 bases from V and 2 bases from J, with 11 bases in between.

This rearrangement joins TRBV28 to TRBJ2-7, with a tentative D call TRBD2 (5 bases). This CDR3 contains 14 residues. The germline CDR1 and CDR2 sequences are MDHEN and SYDVKM. V shed 8 bases and J shed 1 base, with 15 bases lying between them. The DNA of the CDR3 is TGTGCCAGCCTACCGAATGGACTGTCCTACGAGCAGTACTTC. Its protein product is CASLPNGLSYEQYF.

The chain combines TRBV5-6 with TRBJ1-1, with no clear D. The CDR3 is made up of 14 amino acids. Looked up from germline, CDR1 is SGHDT and CDR2 is YYEEEE. Deletions cut 6 bases from V and 4 bases from J, with 16 bases between. The CDR3 DNA is TGTGCCAGCACGTCCGACCGGAGCGTCACTGAAGCTTTCTTT. Translating gives CASTSDRSVTEAFF. Combining the CDR3 with reference TRBV5-6 and TRBJ1-1 gives the whole variable domain DAGVTQSPTHLIKTRGQQVTLRCSPKSGHDTVSWYQQALGQGPQFIFQYYEEEERQRGNFPDRFSGHQFPNYSSELNVNALLLGDSALYLCASTSDRSVTEAFFGQGTRLTVV.

This sequence joins TRBV7-8 and TRBJ1-2, with D possibly TRBD1 on 6 matching bases. This CDR3 is built from 14 residues. With 2 bases removed from V and 5 bases from J, the gap between germline ends came to 12 bases. Germline values: CDR1 SGHVS, CDR2 FQNEAQ. The CDR3 reads CASSLNRVAYGYTF. As DNA, the CDR3 is TGTGCCAGCAGCTTAAACAGGGTAGCTTATGGCTACACCTTC.

This chain joins TRBV5-5 and TRBJ2-7; 13 bases line up with TRBD2. Germline V gives CDR1 SGHKS, CDR2 YYEKEE (reference sequence). After removal of 0 bases from V and 4 bases from J, the junction contained 4 bases not matched to a gene. CDR3 length: 16 residues. CDR3 loop: CASSLARTSGSYEQYF. CDR3 nucleotides: TGTGCCAGCAGCTTGGCCAGGACTAGCGGGAGTTACGAGCAGTACTTC. The whole variable domain, remainder taken from reference TRBV5-5 and TRBJ2-7, is DAGVTQSPTHLIKTRGQQVTLRCSPISGHKSVSWYQQVLGQGPQFIFQYYEKEERGRGNFPDRFSARQFPNYSSELNVNALLLGDSALYLCASSLARTSGSYEQYFGPGTRLTVT.

The genes are TRBV20-1 and TRBJ1-2; D is ambiguous. V was cut by 3 bases and J by 8 bases, with 7 bases left in between. This CDR3 has 10 residues. Germline lookup yields CDR1 DFQATT and CDR2 SNEGSKA (reference sequence). The CDR3 DNA sequence: TGCAGTGCTAGTAAGTTCGGCTACACCTTC. Residues: CSASKFGYTF.

The chain couples TRBV20-1 to TRBJ2-1; 7 bases fit TRBD2. The V segment lost 3 bases and the J segment 6 bases; nucleotides outside the gene matches: 8. CDR3 length: 14 residues. Germline-derived CDR1 and CDR2 are DFQATT and SNEGSKA (reference sequence). The CDR3 DNA is TGCAGTGCTAGTCCGTCTAGCGGCATCAATGAGCAGTTCTTC. Translation gives CSASPSSGINEQFF.

This rearrangement joins TRBV19 to TRBJ2-1; 9 bases are shared with TRBD2. The CDR3 covers 17 residues. V lost 5 bases to trimming and J lost 0 bases; unmatched junction nucleotides: 8. CDR1 is LNHDA, CDR2 SQIVND, per germline (reference sequence). The CDR3 is CASSVLAGDPSYNEQFF. The DNA for the CDR3 is TGTGCCAGTAGTGTCTTAGCGGGAGACCCCTCCTACAATGAGCAGTTCTTC.

V is TRBV6-5 and J is TRBJ1-3; D remains ambiguous. Germline CDR1 is MNHEY and CDR2 is SVGAGI. This CDR3 region has 14 residues. Trimming left V 8 bases short and J 4 bases short, with 15 bases between. The DNA of the CDR3 is TGTGCCAGCGTAAGACTCAGCGTAGGAAACACCATATATTTT. It is translated as CASVRLSVGNTIYF.

This chain joins TRBV30 and TRBJ1-6; 10 positions match TRBD1. CDR1 and CDR2 (germline): GTSNPN, SVGIG (reference sequence). This CDR3 region has 15 residues. V was clipped by 7 bases and J by 7 bases; unmatched bases: 10. The CDR3 DNA reads as TGTGCCTTTTCCCGACAGGGGGCGAGAAATTCACCCCTCCACTTT. The encoded protein is CAFSRQGARNSPLHF.

This clone has more than one count but fewer than ten. This chain uses TRBV19 with TRBJ1-1; unclear D gene. CDR1 LNHDA and CDR2 SQIVND come from the germline V gene (reference sequence). CDR3 length: 13 residues. The germline V and J ends were trimmed by 0 bases and 1 base, with 3 bases remaining between them. CDR3 loop: CASSIDRNTEAFF. In DNA form, the CDR3 reads TGTGCCAGTAGTATAGACAGGAACACTGAAGCTTTCTTT. Drawing the rest from reference TRBV19 and TRBJ1-1, the complete variable domain is DGGITQSPKYLFRKEGQNVTLSCEQNLNHDAMYWYRQDPGQGLRLIYYSQIVNDFQKGDIAEGYSVSREKKESFPLTVTSAQKNPTAFYLCASSIDRNTEAFFGQGTRLTVV.

The gene calls are TRBV2 and TRBJ1-4, with 9 positions matching TRBD1. The CDR3 extends over 15 amino acids. With V trimmed by 5 bases and J by 4 bases, 5 bases remained unmatched. Germline V gene lookup returns CDR1 SNHLY and CDR2 FYNNEI. CDR3 amino acids: CASSLGTGSNEKLFF. The CDR3 bases are TGTGCCAGCAGTCTCGGGACAGGGAGTAATGAAAAACTGTTTTTT.

The chain is built from TRBV3-1 (or the pseudogene TRBV3-2) and TRBJ2-5; 7 bases are shared with TRBD1. There are 15 residues in the CDR3. The trim removed 3 bases at V and 2 bases at J, leaving 6 bases unmatched. Germline V gene sequence: CDR1 LGHDT, CDR2 YNNKEL (reference sequence). Here the CDR3 reads CASSQPSGQQETQYF. CDR3 bases: TGTGCCAGCAGCCAGCCCTCGGGACAGCAAGAGACCCAGTACTTC.

The gene calls are TRBV6-5 and TRBJ1-6; the D gene is possibly TRBD1 (6 bases). V lost 6 bases to trimming and J lost 14 bases, with 14 bases between them. Germline loops: CDR1 MNHEY, CDR2 SVGAGI. The CDR3 extends over 12 amino acids. The CDR3, as DNA: TGTGCCAGCAGAAGGGGGGCTAGGGCCCTCCACTTT. Encoded protein: CASRRGARALHF.

V usage is TRBV10-1 and J usage is TRBJ1-1; 7 bases align to TRBD1. CDR1 and CDR2 (germline): WNHNN, SYGVQD (reference sequence). Trimming removed 7 bases from V and 5 bases from J; junction bases left unmatched: 13. The CDR3 spans 15 residues. The CDR3 reads CASTPSEGAWTEAFF. In DNA form, the CDR3 reads TGCGCCAGCACCCCCAGTGAGGGGGCTTGGACTGAAGCTTTCTTT.

This chain joins TRBV27 and TRBJ1-2; D call uncertain. V was clipped by 2 bases and J by 0 bases, with 7 bases between them. The CDR3 runs to 14 residues. CDR1 is MNHEY and CDR2 is SMNVEV in the germline V gene (reference sequence). Here the CDR3 reads CASSLRRTNYGYTF. The CDR3 DNA is TGTGCCAGCAGTTTACGGCGAACTAACTATGGCTACACCTTC.

Details on this clone: Other DNA sequences within the sample encode an identical CDR3. The CDR3 loop is CASSLVGGSTDTQYF. CDR3 nucleotides: TGCGCCAGCAGCTTGGTTGGGGGGAGCACAGATACGCAGTATTTT. This chain links TRBV5-1 with TRBJ2-3, with a tentative D call TRBD2 (6 bases). This CDR3 is 15 amino acids long. In germline, CDR1 is SGHRS, CDR2 YFSETQ. Trimming pared 0 bases from V and 0 bases from J, leaving 8 bases between.